What follows are 9 T cell receptor beta chains derived from one specimen sequenced in a study of T cell clonotyping in hematopoietic cell transplantation. Assay used: immunoSEQ multiplex PCR; TCRdb lists only in-frame clones, some missing. Altogether about 8,100 clones are present, roughly nine tenths being singletons, with the ten largest covering more than 4%. The sample was peripheral blood mononuclear cells, taken at the time of graft-versus-host disease after allogeneic stem cell transplant. These receptors were obtained from a male patient aged 60-69 years who had an allogeneic stem cell transplant from a related donor, so the T cells may come from the graft donor. Some clones in this sample may be carry-over from other donors' samples.

The chain carries TRBV6-1 and TRBJ1-1; weak D call: TRBD1 (5 bases). The CDR3 consists of 18 residues. The V gene lost 1 base and the J gene lost 1 base, with 19 bases spanning the gap. The germline CDR1 and CDR2 sequences are MNHNS and SASEGT. The CDR3 region is CASSEVIYGEGRNTEAFF. The CDR3 DNA sequence: TGTGCCAGCAGTGAAGTAATTTATGGGGAGGGGCGGAACACTGAAGCTTTCTTT.

The chain is built from TRBV6-5 and TRBJ2-6; D gene ambiguous. Per the germline V gene, CDR1 is MNHEY and CDR2 is SVGAGI. The CDR3 consists of 15 residues. V was shortened by 4 bases and J by 1 base, with 8 bases between the two germline ends. CDR3 nucleotides: TGTGCCAGCAGTTCTTCTCCGTCTGGGGCCAACGTCCTGACTTTC. Amino acids: CASSSSPSGANVLTF.

The rearrangement joins TRBV11-3 to TRBJ2-5; tentative D call: TRBD1 (5 bases). The CDR3 totals 14 residues. V lost 5 bases and J 9 bases, leaving 19 bases between the germline ends. Per the germline V gene, CDR1 is SGHNT and CDR2 is YENEEA. CDR3 in amino acids: CASSPRTTQGAQYF. Written as DNA, the CDR3 is TGTGCCAGCAGCCCGCGGACGACCCAAGGGGCCCAGTACTTC.

V usage is TRBV28 and J usage is TRBJ1-2; 7 nucleotides agree with TRBD1. Trimming removed 8 bases from V and 5 bases from J; junction bases left unmatched: 14. Germline V gene sequence: CDR1 MDHEN, CDR2 SYDVKM. The CDR3 length is 15 residues. The CDR3 spells CASQPARTGPYGYTF. The CDR3 bases are TGTGCCAGCCAACCCGCGAGGACAGGCCCGTATGGCTACACCTTC.

The gene calls are TRBV5-1 and TRBJ1-1; no reliable D call. The CDR3 has 13 residues. Trimming cost V 4 bases and J 0 bases, with 7 bases left between them. Germline V gene data show CDR1 as SGHRS and CDR2 as YFSETQ. In nucleotides, the CDR3 is TGCGCCAGCAGCCAGGCCCTGAACACTGAAGCTTTCTTT. Translated, it gives CASSQALNTEAFF.

The rearrangement joins TRBV5-1 to TRBJ1-2; no firm D call. Germline CDR1 is SGHRS and CDR2 is YFSETQ. The CDR3 consists of 13 residues. With 1 base removed from V and 4 bases from J, the gap between germline ends came to 8 bases. CDR3 sequence (DNA): TGCGCCAGCAGCTTGAGTCCAGGCTATGGCTACACCTTC. This sequence encodes CASSLSPGYGYTF.

This sequence joins TRBV28 and TRBJ2-3; TRBD1 aligns across 8 bases. There are 15 residues in the CDR3. With 5 bases clipped from V and 4 bases from J, the junction kept 8 bases outside the gene matches. Germline V CDR1 and CDR2: MDHEN, SYDVKM. The CDR3 loop is CASSPHGTGADTQYF. CDR3 sequence (DNA): TGTGCCAGCAGTCCCCATGGGACAGGAGCAGATACGCAGTATTTT.

In this sample, this clone turned up once. The V call is TRBV28, the J call TRBJ2-5, with 10 nucleotides matching TRBD1. CDR3 size: 15 residues. Germline-derived CDR1 and CDR2 are MDHEN and SYDVKM. Unmatched junction bases numbered 16, after V lost 5 bases and J lost 13 bases. Written as DNA, the CDR3 is TGTGCCAGCAGTGACCCCGGGACAGGGGTTCCTTTTGTGTACTTC. Protein product: CASSDPGTGVPFVYF. The full variable domain, in which reference TRBV28 and TRBJ2-5 provide the parts outside the CDR3, is DVKVTQSSRYLVKRTGEKVFLECVQDMDHENMFWYRQDPGLGLRLIYFSYDVKMKEKGDIPEGYSVSREKKERFSLILESASTNQTSMYLCASSDPGTGVPFVYFGPGTRLLVL.

The rearrangement links TRBV7-9 to TRBJ1-3; the match to TRBD1 covers 7 bases. There are 11 residues in the CDR3. Germline CDR1 and CDR2: SEHNR and FQNEAQ (reference sequence). J lost 3 bases, V lost 11 bases, and 1 base had no gene match. The CDR3, as DNA: TGTGCCGGGGACAGTGGAAACACCATATATTTT. It yields the protein CAGDSGNTIYF.